Described below is a single T cell receptor (beta chain) sequence and its context. In the original analysis: Amplification of reference gene primers was used by the study to estimate nucleated cell counts. This table comes from immunoSEQ multiplex PCR, and its TCRdb copy is limited to in-frame clones, with some not included. D and trimming come from the DNA, and the V and J calls and clone size come from that table. The sample has roughly 100,000 clones; around 89% are singletons. The data belong to a study of blood T cell repertoires in COVID-19. At the level of the study: The United States, Italy and Spain provided the acute and convalescent COVID-19 samples. PBMCs, B-cell-depleted T cells, or T cells were the source of the cDNA or gDNA that made up the material.

CDR1 is SEHNR and CDR2 is FQNEAQ in the germline V gene (reference sequence). The CDR3 has 13 amino acids. Trimming left V 3 bases short and J 3 bases short, with 8 bases between. The J gene is TRBJ1-1, the V gene TRBV7-9; D is perhaps TRBD1 (5 bases). The sequence was collected from a woman aged 80 or older with active COVID-19. Sequencing was carried out using peripheral blood. CDR3 DNA: TGTGCCAGCAGCTTTTTCAGGGACACTGAAGCTTTCTTT. This sequence encodes CASSFFRDTEAFF.